In its sample, the clone carrying this TCR beta chain was seen a few times. Its cognate antigen is unknown. The method was immunoSEQ multiplex PCR; TCRdb's version includes in-frame clones alone and lacks a portion of them. The table lists some 100,000 clones, about 92% of them singletons. The entry originates in a study of OX40 agonist ivuxolimab in advanced cancers. Overall study: Prior therapy, whether anti-PD-1, anti-PD-L1 or anti-CTLA-4, was allowed, and less than 45% had some. Regarding the study as a whole: The study observed clonal expansion of CD4+ and CD8+ blood T cells by week 6 at 0.1 to 3.0 mg/kg. More expanded clones were found, on average, in CD8+ than in CD4+ T cells.

CDR1 is LNHNV and CDR2 is YYDKDF in the germline V gene (reference sequence). V dropped 2 bases and J dropped 0; count of bases not matched to a gene: 4. The CDR3 sequence is 15 residues long. The V gene is TRBV15, the J gene TRBJ2-7; the match to TRBD2 covers 7 bases. The source material was CD4+ or CD8+ T cells sorted from blood, sampled in a trial of the OX40 agonist ivuxolimab. This TCR derives from an adult with an advanced solid tumor such as melanoma, head and neck, liver or kidney cancer. CDR3 nucleotides: TGTGCCACCAGCAGATCACGGGGGGACTCCTACGAGCAGTACTTC. Translated: CATSRSRGDSYEQYF.